This T cell receptor (beta chain) emerged from a study of T-cell memory formation after mild COVID-19. A single record per CDR3 protein comes from TCRdb applying MiXCR to the 5' RACE reads. This table has about 360,000 distinct CDR3 sequences, roughly 13% appearing once. This clonotype has a handful of counts. Its antigen is currently unknown. Overall study results and limits: That cross-reactive memory joined was suggested by some responding clones appearing in pre-infection memory.

This TCR was sampled from a man aged 18 to 35 who had mild COVID-19 (a few samples of this study predate the infection). Cell type and time point are not known. Source material: PBMCs or a T cell subset sorted from them (not recorded which).

The CDR3 spells CASSPLTSGGETQYF. The DNA of the CDR3 is TGTGCCAGCTCACCATTGACTAGCGGGGGAGAGACCCAGTACTTC. V is TRBV18 and J is TRBJ2-5; TRBD2 aligns across 12 bases. The CDR3 totals 15 residues. Germline V gene data show CDR1 as KGHSH and CDR2 as LQKENI. J gave up 4 bases and V 2 bases, and 2 bases lay outside the gene matches.